The 16 T cell receptor beta chains listed next were all sequenced from one sample in a study of T-cell reconstitution after alpha-beta-depleted transplantation in children. Unique molecular identifiers featured in how the TCRbeta library was prepared. A single record per CDR3 protein comes from TCRdb applying MiXCR to the PCR reads. Here the sample spans roughly 500,000 distinct CDR3 sequences, 10% being singletons. The sample here was PBMCs, taken before TCRalphabeta/CD19-depleted stem cell transplant. Receptors originate from a child aged 2-15 years with inherited bone marrow failure, due to receive a stem cell transplant.

A few counts support this clonotype. The rearrangement links TRBV6-2 or TRBV6-3 to TRBJ2-1; tentative D call: TRBD1 (6 bases). Germline V gene sequence: CDR1 MNHEY, CDR2 SVGEGT. V lost 4 bases to trimming and J lost 3 bases, with 10 bases between them. The CDR3 covers 14 residues. The DNA for the CDR3 is TGTGCCAGCAGTTCGGACAGCTTCTACAATGAGCAGTTCTTC. Residues: CASSSDSFYNEQFF.

The chain combines TRBV7-9 with TRBJ2-1; 8 positions agree with TRBD2. The germline gives CDR1 SEHNR, CDR2 FQNEAQ (reference sequence). CDR3 size: 18 residues. V lost 1 base, J lost 6 bases, and 14 bases stayed unmatched. The CDR3 loop reads CASSLGLAFTTWGNEQFF. The DNA of the CDR3 is TGTGCCAGCAGCTTAGGACTAGCGTTCACTACCTGGGGCAATGAGCAGTTCTTC.

This clonotype turned up a few times. This rearrangement joins TRBV5-1 to TRBJ2-2, with D possibly being TRBD1 or TRBD2 (5 bases each). Germline CDR1 is SGHRS and CDR2 is YFSETQ. The V and J ends lost 4 bases and 2 bases respectively, with 15 bases between them. The CDR3 length is 16 residues. The CDR3, as DNA: TGCGCCAGCAGCGTCCGGGACCCAAGAAACACCGGGGAGCTGTTTTTT. This codes for CASSVRDPRNTGELFF.

Many counts were recorded for this clonotype. V gene TRBV28 combines with J gene TRBJ2-7, with 10 nucleotides matching TRBD1. The V and J ends lost 5 bases and 3 bases, in that order; junction bases with no gene match: 10. CDR1 MDHEN and CDR2 SYDVKM come from the germline V gene. The CDR3 sequence is 16 residues long. The CDR3 region has the DNA TGTGCCAGCAGTAGGGTCGAGGGGACAGGGGACTACGAGCAGTACTTC. Protein sequence: CASSRVEGTGDYEQYF.

This clonotype was observed many times. V is TRBV7-9 and J is TRBJ2-7; TRBD1 matches at 7 bases. Germline assignment: CDR1 SEHNR and CDR2 FQNEAQ (reference sequence). The CDR3 length is 14 residues. V gave up 4 bases and J gave up 0 bases; unmatched junction bases: 3. The CDR3 DNA sequence: TGTGCCAGCAGCTCGACAGGGAGCTCCTACGAGCAGTACTTC. Translating it yields CASSSTGSSYEQYF.

V usage is TRBV20-1 and J usage is TRBJ2-5; maybe TRBD2 (5 bases). Per the germline V gene, CDR1 is DFQATT and CDR2 is SNEGSKA (reference sequence). Trimming left V 7 bases short and J 2 bases short, with 8 bases between. The CDR3 is 11 residues long. CDR3 protein: CSGRGQETQYF. The DNA of the CDR3 is TGCAGTGGTCGCGGGCAAGAGACCCAGTACTTC.

This clonotype has ten or more counts. This sequence joins TRBV5-1 and TRBJ2-7; D ambiguous. Germline V lookup: CDR1 SGHRS, CDR2 YFSETQ. Trimming pared 4 bases from V and 7 bases from J, leaving 21 bases between. The CDR3 length is 15 residues. CDR3 DNA: TGCGCCAGCAGCCCTGACCCAAGAGGAGTCAAGGAGCAGTACTTC. Protein sequence: CASSPDPRGVKEQYF. Together with reference TRBV5-1 and TRBJ2-7, the CDR3 gives the full variable domain: KAGVTQTPRYLIKTRGQQVTLSCSPISGHRSVSWYQQTPGQGLQFLFEYFSETQRNKGNFPGRFSGRQFSNSRSEMNVSTLELGDSALYLCASSPDPRGVKEQYFGPGTRLTVT.

This clonotype has ten or more counts. This chain uses TRBV4-3 with TRBJ2-1; 7 bases agree with TRBD2. Germline V gene sequence: CDR1 LGHNA, CDR2 YSLEER. The ends lost 1 base at V and 6 bases at J; junction bases unmatched: 15. The CDR3 contains 18 residues. The CDR3 DNA sequence: TGCGCCAGCAGCCAAGTTACGGGAGGACCATCTCCCCTCAATGAGCAGTTCTTC. It is translated as CASSQVTGGPSPLNEQFF.

This clonotype was picked up many times. The V gene is TRBV11-3, the J gene TRBJ2-1; tentative D call: TRBD2 (5 bases). V lost 5 bases to trimming and J lost 6 bases, with 11 bases between them. The CDR3 has 13 amino acids. CDR1 and CDR2 from the germline V gene are SGHNT and YENEEA. The CDR3 sequence is CASSPPGSNEQFF. The CDR3 DNA is TGTGCCAGCAGCCCCCCGGGGAGCAATGAGCAGTTCTTC.

This clonotype was found many times. V and J are TRBV2 and TRBJ2-5; 8 positions agree with TRBD2. Germline V gives CDR1 SNHLY, CDR2 FYNNEI. Unmatched junction bases numbered 8, after V lost 8 bases and J lost 3 bases. CDR3 length: 14 residues. CDR3 in DNA: TGTGCCAGCTGGGGGGAAGCGGGAGAAGAGACCCAGTACTTC. It is translated as CASWGEAGEETQYF.

V and J are TRBV12-3 or TRBV12-4 and TRBJ2-7; D possibly uses TRBD1 or TRBD2 (5 bases each). Trimming removed 3 bases from V and 4 bases from J, with 13 bases in between. There are 14 residues in the CDR3. CDR3 region: CASSFSRGRYEQYF. Here the CDR3 DNA reads TGTGCCAGCAGTTTTTCGAGGGGTCGGTACGAGCAGTACTTC.

This clonotype was recorded a few times. CDR3 nucleotides: TGTGCCAGCAGCGCGCCGACCCTAAACTATGGCTACACCTTC. As protein: CASSAPTLNYGYTF. This chain links TRBV12-3 or TRBV12-4 with TRBJ1-2; no clear D. The CDR3 runs to 14 residues. V lost 6 bases and J 2 bases, leaving 13 bases between the germline ends.

This clonotype was observed at least ten times. The J gene is TRBJ2-7, the V gene TRBV3-1; 7 nucleotides agree with TRBD2. Unmatched junction bases numbered 6, after V lost 0 bases and J lost 1 base. The CDR3 runs 16 residues. Germline CDR1 reads LGHDT; CDR2 reads YNNKEL (reference sequence). The CDR3 here is CASSQDVGGSSYEQYF. The CDR3 coding sequence is TGTGCCAGCAGCCAAGATGTTGGCGGGAGTTCCTACGAGCAGTACTTC.

The chain is built from TRBV20-1 and TRBJ2-3; 15 bases align to TRBD2. The length of the CDR3 is 18 residues. Germline CDR1 and CDR2: DFQATT and SNEGSKA (reference sequence). V lost 5 bases, J lost 0 bases, and 9 bases stayed unmatched. The CDR3, as DNA: TGCAGTGCTCCGGGGGGACTAGCGGGAGGAGGGAGCACAGATACGCAGTATTTT. This sequence encodes CSAPGGLAGGGSTDTQYF.

This clonotype was detected ten times or more. The gene calls are TRBV5-1 and TRBJ1-1, with a possible D match to TRBD1 (6 bases). CDR1 and CDR2 from the germline V gene are SGHRS and YFSETQ. The CDR3 has 15 residues. The V end was cut by 0 bases, the J end by 4 bases, with 13 bases between. CDR3 DNA sequence: TGCGCCAGCAGCTTGGATTTCCCAGGGGCCACTGAAGCTTTCTTT. Its protein is CASSLDFPGATEAFF.

There are many counts of this clonotype. The V and J genes are TRBV27 and TRBJ1-4, with TRBD1 identical over 9 bases. The CDR3 has 15 amino acids. V lost 8 bases and J lost 8; bases outside the gene matches: 12. The germline V gene encodes CDR1 MNHEY and CDR2 SMNVEV (reference sequence). This CDR3 reads CASAPWGDREEKLFF. The CDR3 DNA is TGTGCCAGCGCCCCTTGGGGGGACAGGGAGGAAAAACTGTTTTTT.